The rows below give T cell receptor beta chains drawn from one sample of a study of blood T cell repertoires in COVID-19. Sequencing was performed with immunoSEQ multiplex PCR; in TCRdb, only in-frame clones are kept and a portion is missing. The sample lists around 140,000 clones, 86% occurring once. The material sequenced was PBMCs or T cells enriched from blood (not recorded which). The source is a man in his fifties who had recovered from COVID-19. The CDR3 runs from the conserved cysteine through the conserved F or W. The D gene is left open where the match is weak. Not all rows give a size; the values are once, few, many and, for expanded clones, a class.

v_gene,abundance,j_gene,d_gene,CDR3nt,CDR3aa
TRBV5-1,NA,TRBJ2-1,TRBD2,TGCGCCAGCAGCTATCGGACTAGCGCCTCCTCCTACAATGAGCAGTTCTTC,CASSYRTSASSYNEQFF
TRBV7-2,once,TRBJ1-4,NA,TGTGCCAGCAGCCTCCGCGCAACTAATGAAAAACTGTTTTTT,CASSLRATNEKLFF
TRBV7-9,NA,TRBJ2-7,NA,TGTGCCAGCGCAAAACAGGCCACAACCTACGAGCAGTACTTC,CASAKQATTYEQYF
TRBV5-1,few,TRBJ2-5,NA,TGCGCCAGCAGAGATGGACAGCCCGGGGAGACCCAGTACTTC,CASRDGQPGETQYF
TRBV18,NA,TRBJ1-1,NA,TGTGCCAGCTCACCAAGGGAGGGTCGGACTGAAGCTTTCTTT,CASSPREGRTEAFF
TRBV7-6,NA,TRBJ2-3,TRBD2,TGTGCCAGCAGCCTAGGGACTAGCGGGGGGTTTAGCACAGATACGCAGTATTTT,CASSLGTSGGFSTDTQYF
TRBV28,NA,TRBJ1-5,NA,TGTGCCAGCACCGACGGGGGGTTTGGCAATCAGCCCCAGCATTTT,CASTDGGFGNQPQHF
TRBV5-6,NA,TRBJ1-2,NA,TGTGCCAGCAGCTGGGCCTCCTTAAACTATGGCTACACCTTC,CASSWASLNYGYTF
TRBV27,NA,TRBJ1-1,NA,TGTGCCAGCAGTTTAGCGCCACCATCAGCCCCCGGGGGTAGCACTGAAGCTTTCTTT,CASSLAPPSAPGGSTEAFF
TRBV7-6,NA,TRBJ1-4,NA,TGTGCCAGCAGCTCTTCCGAAAAACTGTTTTTT,CASSSSEKLFF
TRBV13,NA,TRBJ2-2,NA,TGTGCCAGCAGCAGACCCCTGGGGGGGCGGCACGGGGAGCTGTTTTTT,CASSRPLGGRHGELFF
TRBV10-3,NA,TRBJ1-1,NA,TGTGCCATCAGTGAACAGGGAAACACTGAAGCTTTCTTT,CAISEQGNTEAFF
TRBV6-5,NA,TRBJ2-1,TRBD1,TGTGCCAGCACTCGGGGGACAGGGGTTTACAATGAGCAGTTCTTC,CASTRGTGVYNEQFF
TRBV28,NA,TRBJ1-2,TRBD1,TGTGCCAGCAGTTCCGGGACAGCAAGCGGCTATGGCTACACCTTC,CASSSGTASGYGYTF
TRBV7-2,NA,TRBJ1-1,NA,TGTGCCAGCAGCTTAGGGGAGGTGAGAACTGAAGCTTTCTTT,CASSLGEVRTEAFF
TRBV28,NA,TRBJ2-2,NA,TGTGCCAACCAAGGAGGGGAGGCCGGGGAGCTGTTTTTT,CANQGGEAGELFF
TRBV19,NA,TRBJ2-7,NA,TGTGCCAGTAGTATAAGTGCGGGTGAGCAGTACTTC,CASSISAGEQYF
TRBV2,NA,TRBJ1-6,NA,TGTGCCAGCAGTACGGGGTTTGGCAATTCACCCCTCCACTTT,CASSTGFGNSPLHF
TRBV6-2/TRBV6-3,few,TRBJ2-5,NA,TGTGCCAGCAGTGCCCAATTCACGGGGGAGACCCAGTACTTC,CASSAQFTGETQYF
TRBV19,NA,TRBJ2-7,NA,TGTGCCAGTAGTACCGCCGGGAGACCCTCCTACGAGCAGTACTTC,CASSTAGRPSYEQYF
TRBV2,NA,TRBJ1-4,NA,TGTGCCAGCAGTGACCAGCCGGGGGAAAAACTGTTTTTT,CASSDQPGEKLFF
TRBV5-1,NA,TRBJ1-3,NA,TGCGCCAGCAGCTCAGACTCTGGAAACACCATATATTTT,CASSSDSGNTIYF
TRBV3-1/TRBV3-2,NA,TRBJ2-7,TRBD1,TGTGCCAGCAGCCAAGAAGGTTGGCAGGGGGCTCCCTACGAGCAGTACTTC,CASSQEGWQGAPYEQYF
TRBV7-3,NA,TRBJ2-2,TRBD2,TGTGCCAGCAGCTTAGAGCGGGGAACGAACACCGGGGAGCTGTTTTTT,CASSLERGTNTGELFF
TRBV4-3,NA,TRBJ1-2,TRBD1,TGCGCCAGCAGCCAAGATTATGTGACAGGGGATCACTATGGCTACACCTTC,CASSQDYVTGDHYGYTF
TRBV12-3/TRBV12-4,NA,TRBJ1-4,NA,TGTGCCAGCCGACGGGGAACTAATGAAAAACTGTTTTTT,CASRRGTNEKLFF
TRBV7-2,NA,TRBJ1-5,TRBD1,TGTGCCAGCAGCTCGGACAGGGGGCTAGAGCAGCCCCAGCATTTT,CASSSDRGLEQPQHF
TRBV2,NA,TRBJ1-6,TRBD1,TGTGCCAGCACCCCAGGGGGTTATAATTCACCCCTCCACTTT,CASTPGGYNSPLHF
TRBV7-3,NA,TRBJ2-3,NA,TGTGCCAGCTCACCGTCGGGCACAGATACGCAGTATTTT,CASSPSGTDTQYF
TRBV4-1,NA,TRBJ1-4,TRBD1,TGCGCCAGCAGCCAGGGTAACAGGGGTTATGATGAAAAACTGTTTTTT,CASSQGNRGYDEKLFF
TRBV11-2,NA,TRBJ2-7,NA,TGTGCCAGCAACGAACGGCCAGGGATCTCCTACGAGCAGTACTTC,CASNERPGISYEQYF
TRBV7-2,NA,TRBJ2-3,TRBD2,TGTGCCAGCAGCCTGGGACTAGCAATCACAGATACGCAGTATTTT,CASSLGLAITDTQYF
TRBV6-2/TRBV6-3,NA,TRBJ2-3,NA,TGTGCCAGCAGTTACCTCGGGGGAAGCACAGATACGCAGTATTTT,CASSYLGGSTDTQYF
TRBV19,NA,TRBJ2-2,TRBD2,TGTGCCAGTAGTATCCCCGCCGGGGGGGCCGACGGGGAGCTGTTTTTT,CASSIPAGGADGELFF
TRBV19,NA,TRBJ1-1,NA,TGTGCCAGTAGTATAGTGTGGACACTACAAGGGATGGGGACTGAAGCTTTCTTT,CASSIVWTLQGMGTEAFF
TRBV4-3,NA,TRBJ2-3,NA,TGCGCCAGCAGCCAAGAAAGGGGGTCAGATACGCAGTATTTT,CASSQERGSDTQYF
TRBV5-6,NA,TRBJ1-2,NA,TGTGCCAGCAGCTTGGAGGGGGTTGGCTACACCTTC,CASSLEGVGYTF
TRBV2,once,TRBJ1-1,NA,TGTGCCAGCAGTGAAGAGAGGAACACTGAAGCTTTCTTT,CASSEERNTEAFF
TRBV7-8,once,TRBJ1-1,NA,TGTGCCAGCAGTCCCTACAGGAACACTGAAGCTTTCTTT,CASSPYRNTEAFF
TRBV7-2,NA,TRBJ2-5,TRBD1,TGTGCCAGCAGCTTGGACAGGAGAAAAGAGACCCAGTACTTC,CASSLDRRKETQYF
TRBV5-1,NA,TRBJ1-6,NA,TGCGCCAGCAGGAACAGGACCAATTCACCCCTCCACTTT,CASRNRTNSPLHF
TRBV6-5,NA,TRBJ1-6,TRBD1,TGTGCCAGCAGTTCCGTGGACAGGGGAGGATCACCCCTCCACTTT,CASSSVDRGGSPLHF
TRBV18,NA,TRBJ1-2,TRBD1,TGTGCCAGCTCACGAACGGGACAGGGCCAGACACTCTATGGCTACACCTTC,CASSRTGQGQTLYGYTF
TRBV18,NA,TRBJ1-5,NA,TGTGCCAGCTCACCACAGAACTCCAATCAGCCCCAGCATTTT,CASSPQNSNQPQHF
TRBV4-1,NA,TRBJ2-3,TRBD2,TGCGCCAGCAGCCCGCTCACTAGCGGGAGTAGAGATACGCAGTATTTT,CASSPLTSGSRDTQYF
TRBV5-1,NA,TRBJ2-5,NA,TGCGCCAGCAGTCCGAGGACGGGACAAGAGACCCAGTACTTC,CASSPRTGQETQYF
TRBV6-1,few,TRBJ1-2,NA,TGTGCCAGCAGTGACACAGGGACCCCCCACTATGGCTACACCTTC,CASSDTGTPHYGYTF